This T cell receptor beta chain was obtained from a study of T cells in Graves' hyperthyroidism and ophthalmopathy. The trim removed 6 bases at V and 6 bases at J, leaving 14 bases unmatched. This CDR3 comprises 15 residues. Germline V lookup: CDR1 DFQATT, CDR2 SNEGSKA (reference sequence). This clonotype was found a few times. There were TCR beta CDR3 regions amplified from RNA transcripts. A set of HTBI primers served as the primers for a first-round RT-PCR of the TCR CDR3. TCRdb redid the calling of the multiplex PCR reads with MiXCR, one entry per CDR3 protein. Of roughly 360,000 distinct CDR3 sequences detected, approximately 12% appear once; the ten largest clones hold 20%.

The TCR originated in a man aged 30 to 45 with Graves' hyperthyroidism that later progressed to Graves' ophthalmopathy. The sequenced material came from blood. The chain uses TRBV20-1 and TRBJ2-1, with 7 positions matching TRBD1. The CDR3 spells CSATYRDRWGNEQFF. The CDR3, as DNA: TGCAGTGCCACGTACCGGGACAGATGGGGCAATGAGCAGTTCTTC.